The 2 T cell receptor beta chains below all came from one sample that was sequenced in a study of T cell responses to AZD1222 COVID-19 vaccine. Clones were sequenced by immunoSEQ multiplex PCR, and TCRdb holds only the in-frame ones, with some missing. The table shows roughly 93,000 clones, with 65% to 90% occurring only once. The starting material was peripheral blood, obtained on day 0 of AZD1222 vaccination. Receptors originate from an adult in good health.

The chain carries TRBV7-6 and TRBJ1-1; D uncertain. Trimming cost V 3 bases and J 1 base, with 3 bases left between them. The germline CDR1 and CDR2 sequences are SGHVS and FNYEAQ. This CDR3 is 12 amino acids long. The CDR3 DNA follows: TGTGCCAGCAGCTTCCCGAACACTGAAGCTTTCTTT. This translates into CASSFPNTEAFF. Together with reference TRBV7-6 and TRBJ1-1, the CDR3 gives the full variable domain: GAGVSQSPRYKVTKRGQDVALRCDPISGHVSLYWYRQALGQGPEFLTYFNYEAQQDKSGLPNDRFSAERPEGSISTLTIQRTEQRDSAMYRCASSFPNTEAFFGQGTRLTVV.

This rearrangement joins TRBV27 to TRBJ2-1; D not certain. CDR1 is MNHEY and CDR2 is SMNVEV in the germline V gene (reference sequence). V dropped 6 bases and J dropped 0 bases, with 12 bases sitting between them. The CDR3 is 15 residues long. CDR3 residues: CASRDSGSSYNEQFF. CDR3 bases: TGTGCCAGCAGAGACTCAGGTAGCTCCTACAATGAGCAGTTCTTC.